This is a list of T cell receptor beta chains from one sample in a study of shared clonotypes between healthy human individuals. Libraries were prepared by immunoSEQ multiplex PCR; TCRdb keeps only in-frame clonotypes and omits some of them. The repertoire holds about 730,000 clones, with around 70% as singletons. The sequenced sample consisted of memory CD4+ T cells sorted from blood. The receptors here all came from a woman younger than 45 in good health. Each CDR3 is given with its conserved first and last residue. The order of the fields is V gene, J gene, D gene, clone size, CDR3 protein, CDR3 DNA. The D gene is left open where the match is weak. Part of the rows lack a size; the others show once, few, many or a class for expanded clones.

TRBV7-9,TRBJ1-3,NA,NA,CASSRPTAENTIYF,TGTGCCAGCAGCCGGCCGACTGCGGAAAACACCATATATTTT
TRBV12-5,TRBJ2-7,TRBD2,few,CASGKGLAGGGEQYF,TGTGCTAGTGGTAAGGGACTAGCGGGAGGCGGCGAGCAGTACTTC
TRBV18,TRBJ1-5,NA,NA,CASSRAETANQPQHF,TGTGCCAGCTCACGGGCCGAGACAGCTAATCAGCCCCAGCATTTT
TRBV7-2,TRBJ2-1,TRBD2,NA,CASSIHSGSSYNEQFF,TGTGCCAGCAGCATACATAGCGGGAGCTCCTACAATGAGCAGTTCTTC
TRBV19,TRBJ2-4,TRBD1,once,CASSKGGLQYF,TGTGCCAGTAGTAAAGGGGGCCTTCAGTACTTC
TRBV28,TRBJ2-7,NA,NA,CASSLSGTSYEQYF,TGTGCCAGCAGTTTATCCGGGACATCCTACGAGCAGTACTTC
TRBV18,TRBJ1-1,TRBD1,NA,CASSPGQVPRTEAFF,TGTGCCAGCTCACCGGGACAGGTCCCGAGAACTGAAGCTTTCTTT
TRBV7-3,TRBJ2-7,TRBD2,NA,CASSLMVSGTSHEQYF,TGTGCCAGCAGCTTAATGGTCTCGGGGACTAGCCACGAGCAGTACTTC
TRBV18,TRBJ2-7,NA,NA,CASSLRQQAYEQYF,TGTGCCAGCTCCCTGAGACAGCAAGCCTACGAGCAGTACTTC
TRBV28,TRBJ2-7,NA,few,CASSIPEFSSYEQYF,TGTGCCTCCAGTATTCCCGAATTTAGCTCCTACGAGCAGTACTTC
TRBV10-3,TRBJ2-2,NA,NA,CAISESSGRRTGELFF,TGTGCCATCAGTGAGTCAAGTGGGAGGAGAACCGGGGAGCTGTTTTTT
TRBV18,TRBJ2-1,TRBD2,NA,CASSPGAGLAGGSSSYNEQFF,TGTGCCAGCTCACCAGGGGCCGGACTAGCGGGAGGGTCTAGCTCCTACAATGAGCAGTTCTTC
TRBV10-1,TRBJ2-1,NA,few,CASSLTSGHYNEQFF,TGCGCCAGCAGCCTTACCTCGGGACACTACAATGAGCAGTTCTTC
TRBV6-4,TRBJ1-4,TRBD1,NA,CASSDTLRQGVGEKLFF,TGTGCCAGCAGTGACACCCTCCGACAGGGGGTGGGTGAAAAACTGTTTTTT
TRBV11-3,TRBJ2-3,NA,NA,CASSLGTGTDTQYF,TGTGCCAGCAGCCTCGGGACCGGCACAGATACGCAGTATTTT
TRBV5-4,TRBJ2-1,NA,NA,CASKERSGSYNEQFF,TGTGCCAGCAAGGAAAGGAGCGGATCCTACAATGAGCAGTTCTTC
TRBV7-8,TRBJ2-7,NA,few,CASSLQGTSYEQYF,TGTGCCAGCAGCTTACAGGGAACCTCCTACGAGCAGTACTTC